These 16 T cell receptor beta chains came from one sample sequenced in a study of neoadjuvant anti-PD-1 for oral cavity cancer. TCRdb's table, derived via immunoSEQ multiplex PCR, lists solely in-frame clones and lacks some. The top ten hold roughly 7.6% of the sample, which has 6,000 or so clones, approximately 60% seen once. The time point here: after neoadjuvant nivolumab, at surgical resection. Sequenced here: tumor tissue, sampled after nivolumab (anti-PD-1) treatment. These receptors were taken from a person aged 35 to 85 with oral cavity squamous cell carcinoma.

CDR3 nucleotide sequence: TGTGCTCATACTCGAGCGGACACTGAAGCTTTCTTT. Amino acid sequence: CAHTRADTEAFF. The chain uses TRBV6-1 and TRBJ1-1; D call uncertain. From germline, CDR1 is MNHNS and CDR2 SASEGT. The CDR3 extends over 12 amino acids.

The V call is TRBV19, the J call TRBJ2-5; TRBD1 agrees at 7 bases. This CDR3 has 15 residues. V was pared by 5 bases and J by 7 bases, with 13 bases of the junction left unmatched. Germline CDR1 and CDR2: LNHDA and SQIVND (reference sequence). The CDR3 loop reads CASSSRTGQAATQYF. Here the CDR3 DNA reads TGTGCCAGTAGTTCAAGGACAGGCCAAGCGGCGACCCAGTACTTC.

This clone was recorded only once. This chain uses TRBV15 with TRBJ2-1; TRBD2 aligns across 7 bases. This CDR3 is built from 15 residues. CDR1 and CDR2 from the germline V gene are LNHNV and YYDKDF (reference sequence). Unmatched junction bases numbered 3, after V lost 0 bases and J lost 4 bases. This CDR3 is CATSRDEGGYNEQFF. CDR3 bases: TGTGCCACCAGCAGAGATGAGGGAGGGTACAATGAGCAGTTCTTC. The full variable domain, its missing parts supplied by reference TRBV15 and TRBJ2-1, is DAMVIQNPRYQVTQFGKPVTLSCSQTLNHNVMYWYQQKSSQAPKLLFHYYDKDFNNEADTPDNFQSRRPNTSFCFLDIRSPGLGDTAMYLCATSRDEGGYNEQFFGPGTRLTVL.

The chain uses TRBV27 and TRBJ1-2; TRBD1 is a possible D gene (5 bases). The V gene lost 6 bases and the J gene lost 4 bases, with 9 bases spanning the gap. Germline V CDR1 and CDR2: MNHEY, SMNVEV (reference sequence). The CDR3 runs to 12 residues. CDR3 in DNA: TGTGCCAGCAGCGGGGACCGCTATGGCTACACCTTC. Translating gives CASSGDRYGYTF.

The chain joins TRBV2 to TRBJ1-1; TRBD1 matches at 9 bases. The CDR3 contains 14 residues. CDR1 is SNHLY and CDR2 is FYNNEI in the germline V gene. Trimming cost V 10 bases and J 10 bases; bases outside gene matches: 16. The CDR3 spells CATRPDRGGFRAFF. CDR3 coding DNA: TGTGCCACCCGGCCGGACAGGGGCGGTTTCCGAGCTTTCTTT.

The chain joins TRBV2 to TRBJ2-6; D remains unclear. The CDR3 is 16 residues long. The germline V and J ends were trimmed by 6 bases and 0 bases, with 12 bases remaining between them. Germline assignment: CDR1 SNHLY and CDR2 FYNNEI. The CDR3 nucleotides read TGTGCCAGCAGCGCCGTAGAGGTCTCTGGGGCCAACGTCCTGACTTTC. It is translated as CASSAVEVSGANVLTF. The whole variable domain, filled in from reference TRBV2 and TRBJ2-6, reads EPEVTQTPSHQVTQMGQEVILRCVPISNHLYFYWYRQILGQKVEFLVSFYNNEISEKSEIFDDQFSVERPDGSNFTLKIRSTKLEDSAMYFCASSAVEVSGANVLTFGAGSRLTVL.

The genes are TRBV14 and TRBJ1-1; D unresolved. Trimming pared 2 bases from V and 8 bases from J, leaving 9 bases between. From germline, CDR1 is SGHDN and CDR2 FVKESK. The CDR3 loop spans 12 amino acids. Here the CDR3 reads CASSQSTVEAFF. The CDR3 DNA follows: TGTGCCAGCAGCCAATCAACCGTAGAAGCTTTCTTT.

The chain links TRBV7-2 to TRBJ1-5, with TRBD1 matching over 7 bases. The CDR3 length is 15 residues. The J segment lost 0 bases and the V segment lost 2 bases, leaving 1 base of the junction unmatched. Germline V CDR1 and CDR2: SGHTA, FQGNSA. This CDR3 is CASSLTGVSNQPQHF. The CDR3 DNA sequence: TGTGCCAGCAGCTTAACAGGGGTTAGCAATCAGCCCCAGCATTTT. The full variable domain, its missing parts supplied by reference TRBV7-2 and TRBJ1-5, is GAGVSQSPSNKVTEKGKDVELRCDPISGHTALYWYRQSLGQGLEFLIYFQGNSAPDKSGLPSDRFSAERTGGSVSTLTIQRTQQEDSAVYLCASSLTGVSNQPQHFGDGTRLSIL.

The chain's CDR3 is CASRRQETQYF. CDR3 DNA sequence: TGTGCCAGCAGGCGACAAGAGACCCAGTACTTC. The chain is built from TRBV6-6 and TRBJ2-5; D is unresolved. The CDR3 covers 11 residues. Germline CDR1 MNHNY, CDR2 SVGAGI (reference sequence). V gave up 6 bases and J gave up 2 bases, with 4 bases separating them.

The chain is built from TRBV5-1 and TRBJ2-1; a possible D gene is TRBD1 (5 bases). This CDR3 has 12 amino acids. V was pared by 2 bases and J by 7 bases, with 7 bases between. CDR1 is SGHRS and CDR2 is YFSETQ in the germline V gene. The DNA for the CDR3 is TGCGCCAGCAGCTTCTCAGGGAATGAGCAGTTCTTC. Amino acids: CASSFSGNEQFF.

This clone was counted once. This sequence joins TRBV9 and TRBJ2-7, with 9 bases fitting TRBD1. With 0 bases clipped from V and 3 bases from J, the junction kept 4 bases outside the gene matches. From germline, CDR1 is SGDLS and CDR2 YYNGEE. There are 15 residues in the CDR3. CDR3 residues: CASSVGGTGFYEQYF. The DNA for the CDR3 is TGTGCCAGCAGCGTAGGAGGGACAGGGTTCTACGAGCAGTACTTC.

The chain carries TRBV10-2 and TRBJ1-2, with 9 bases matching TRBD1. The CDR3 is made up of 14 amino acids. The V gene end was trimmed by 1 base and the J gene end by 9 bases; junction bases not matched to a gene: 6. The V gene's germline CDR1 is WSHSY and CDR2 SAAADI. The chain's CDR3 is CASSEYRQGESYTF. In DNA form, the CDR3 reads TGCGCCAGCAGTGAGTACAGACAGGGGGAGAGCTACACCTTC.

This clone was detected once. The V and J genes are TRBV11-2 and TRBJ1-1; no definite D call. The CDR3 loop spans 16 amino acids. Germline V CDR1 and CDR2: SGHAT, FQNNGV. The V gene lost 2 bases and the J gene lost 2 bases, with 15 bases spanning the gap. CDR3 in amino acids: CASSLRSSFFNTEAFF. The CDR3 coding sequence is TGTGCCAGCAGCTTACGCAGCTCATTCTTTAACACTGAAGCTTTCTTT.

This clone appeared a single time. The J gene is TRBJ2-3, the V gene TRBV13; either TRBD1 or TRBD2 may supply D (5 bases each). The CDR3 has 17 amino acids. Trimming cost V 5 bases and J 0 bases, with 18 bases left between them. The germline gives CDR1 PRHDT, CDR2 FYEKMQ (reference sequence). This chain's CDR3 is CASSPSRWGSSTDTQYF. The CDR3 DNA reads as TGTGCCAGCAGCCCCAGTCGGTGGGGGTCAAGCACAGATACGCAGTATTTT.

This clone is labeled large. The gene calls are TRBV16 and TRBJ2-1; D remains ambiguous. CDR1 and CDR2 (germline): KGHSY, FQNENV. This CDR3 region has 11 residues. Deletions cut 4 bases from V and 5 bases from J, with 3 bases between. The CDR3 region has the DNA TGTGCCAGCAGCCCTAACAATGAGCAGTTCTTC. It codes for CASSPNNEQFF.

The rearrangement links TRBV5-1 to TRBJ1-2; D is possibly TRBD1 (5 bases). The CDR3 extends over 14 amino acids. The germline V gene has CDR1 SGHRS and CDR2 YFSETQ. V dropped 4 bases and J dropped 4 bases, with 14 bases sitting between them. In DNA form, the CDR3 reads TGCGCCAGCAGCCCCCTCCAGGGCACCTATGGCTACACCTTC. Protein: CASSPLQGTYGYTF.